These 23 T cell receptor beta chains were all obtained from the same sample, sequenced in a study of blood T cell repertoires in COVID-19. Repertoires were generated with immunoSEQ multiplex PCR, while TCRdb's copy carries only in-frame clones and drops some. The sample carries a few hundred thousand clones, approximately 86% recorded once. The specimen was peripheral blood. The source is a man aged 60 to 75 with acute or convalescent COVID-19.

This clone has a handful of counts. This chain joins TRBV7-9 and TRBJ1-5, with unresolved D. Germline CDR1 reads SEHNR; CDR2 reads FQNEAQ (reference sequence). Trimming left V 7 bases short and J 4 bases short, with 8 bases between. The CDR3 loop spans 12 amino acids. This chain's CDR3 is CASMAENQPQHF. In nucleotides, the CDR3 is TGTGCCAGCATGGCGGAGAATCAGCCCCAGCATTTT.

This chain uses TRBV18 with TRBJ2-7, with D unclear. Germline lookup yields CDR1 KGHSH and CDR2 LQKENI. CDR3 length equals 13 residues. Trimming cost V 6 bases and J 4 bases, with 13 bases left between them. The CDR3: CASSPPSGYEQYF. CDR3 nucleotide sequence: TGTGCCAGCTCTCCCCCCTCCGGTTACGAGCAGTACTTC.

The chain couples TRBV6-1 to TRBJ1-2; 7 nucleotides line up with TRBD1. Per germline, CDR1 MNHNS and CDR2 SASEGT. This CDR3 is built from 15 residues. Trimming took 3 bases from V and 5 from J; bases not matched to a gene: 9. The CDR3: CASSEARDRLYGYTF. The CDR3 region has the DNA TGTGCCAGCAGTGAGGCCCGGGACAGACTTTATGGCTACACCTTC.

The chain employs TRBV28 and TRBJ1-1; D unresolved. CDR1 and CDR2 (germline): MDHEN, SYDVKM. V lost 5 bases to trimming and J lost 4 bases, with 11 bases between them. The CDR3 covers 13 residues. The CDR3 DNA reads as TGTGCCAGCAGTCTCGCCTCGAGCACTGAAGCTTTCTTT. This encodes CASSLASSTEAFF.

V and J are TRBV28 and TRBJ1-3; TRBD1 aligns across 11 bases. The CDR3 extends over 15 amino acids. Germline V CDR1 and CDR2: MDHEN, SYDVKM. Germline trimming cut 7 bases from V and 2 bases from J; bases unmatched to any gene: 4. CDR3 nucleotide sequence: TGTGCCAGCACACCGGGACAGGGGGCTGGAAACACCATATATTTT. Protein sequence: CASTPGQGAGNTIYF.

The rearrangement joins TRBV28 to TRBJ2-7; 7 bases map to TRBD2. The CDR3 runs to 17 residues. Trimming took 6 bases from V and 2 from J; bases not matched to a gene: 16. Germline values: CDR1 MDHEN, CDR2 SYDVKM. The CDR3 loop reads CASRPNLGGGDTYEQYF. The CDR3 DNA reads TGTGCCAGCAGACCAAATCTCGGCGGGGGAGATACCTACGAGCAGTACTTC.

This clone was counted a single time. V and J are TRBV5-1 and TRBJ1-3; D ambiguous. This CDR3 contains 16 residues. Germline assignment: CDR1 SGHRS and CDR2 YFSETQ. Trimming stripped 1 base from V and 0 bases from J, with 11 bases between. Here the CDR3 DNA reads TGCGCCAGCAGCTTGACAGATACCAGCTCTGGAAACACCATATATTTT. It yields the protein CASSLTDTSSGNTIYF.

V and J are TRBV11-2 and TRBJ2-2; 7 bases are shared with TRBD1. CDR3 size: 16 residues. The junction had 6 bases not matched to a gene; V was cut back by 4 bases and J by 1 base. Per germline, CDR1 SGHAT and CDR2 FQNNGV. The CDR3 region has the DNA TGTGCCAGCAGCTCGTACCGGGACAGGAACACCGGGGAGCTGTTTTTT. Translated, it gives CASSSYRDRNTGELFF.

This clone appeared once. This rearrangement joins TRBV5-1 to TRBJ1-3; possibly TRBD1 for D (6 bases). Trimming stripped 0 bases from V and 0 bases from J, with 13 bases between. Germline lookup yields CDR1 SGHRS and CDR2 YFSETQ. CDR3 length equals 17 residues. CDR3 sequence reads: CASSLGPGAYSGNTIYF. Written as DNA, the CDR3 is TGCGCCAGCAGCTTGGGACCAGGGGCCTACTCTGGAAACACCATATATTTT.

The genes are TRBV28 and TRBJ1-4; TRBD1 matches at 8 bases. Per germline, CDR1 MDHEN and CDR2 SYDVKM. The CDR3 is made up of 18 amino acids. Trimming at V came to 5 bases and at J to 4 bases, leaving 15 bases not matched to a gene. The DNA for the CDR3 is TGTGCCAGCAGTATCCCCCGGGACAGGCGCGGGGGTAATGAAAAACTGTTTTTT. Amino acids: CASSIPRDRRGGNEKLFF.

The rearrangement joins TRBV5-1 to TRBJ1-5; D unresolved. CDR3 length: 13 amino acids. CDR1 SGHRS and CDR2 YFSETQ come from the germline V gene. Between the trimmed V and J ends, which lost 0 bases and 10 bases, there was a span of 11 bases. The CDR3 loop is CASSLAGRGPQHF. CDR3 coding DNA: TGCGCCAGCAGCTTGGCCGGTAGAGGACCCCAGCATTTT.

The J gene is TRBJ2-3, the V gene TRBV6-2 or TRBV6-3; TRBD1 matches at 7 bases. The CDR3 extends over 16 amino acids. The germline V gene has CDR1 MNHEY and CDR2 SVGEGT. The trim removed 4 bases at V and 0 bases at J, leaving 7 bases unmatched. The CDR3 DNA follows: TGTGCCAGCAGTTCCGATCAGACAGGGAGCACAGATACGCAGTATTTT. The encoded protein is CASSSDQTGSTDTQYF.

The chain carries TRBV15 and TRBJ2-3; 15 positions agree with TRBD2. The CDR3 has 16 residues. Germline CDR1 reads LNHNV; CDR2 reads YYDKDF (reference sequence). V trimming: 1 base; J trimming: 6 bases; junction bases outside the gene matches: 2. The CDR3 spells CATSRGTSGGVDTQYF. In DNA form, the CDR3 reads TGTGCCACCAGCAGAGGGACTAGCGGGGGGGTGGATACGCAGTATTTT.

V and J are TRBV10-3 and TRBJ2-1; tentative D call: TRBD2 (7 bases). Between the trimmed V and J ends, which lost 2 bases and 4 bases, there was a span of 21 bases. The CDR3 consists of 18 residues. Germline CDR1 and CDR2: ENHRY and SYGVKD. CDR3 sequence (DNA): TGTGCCATCAGTGAGGGTCCGGCGGGGGCCAACTTATACAATGAGCAGTTCTTC. Its translation: CAISEGPAGANLYNEQFF.

This clone was seen a handful of times. The chain joins TRBV7-9 to TRBJ1-2; 7 bases line up with TRBD1. CDR3 length equals 12 residues. V lost 5 bases and J lost 10; bases outside the gene matches: 7. Germline CDR1 is SEHNR and CDR2 is FQNEAQ (reference sequence). The CDR3 DNA sequence: TGTGCCAGCAGCCCCCGGGACAGACACTACACCTTC. Its translation is CASSPRDRHYTF. Based on the CDR3 plus reference TRBV7-9 and TRBJ1-2, the full variable domain is DTGVSQNPRHKITKRGQNVTFRCDPISEHNRLYWYRQTLGQGPEFLTYFQNEAQLEKSRLLSDRFSAERPKGSFSTLEIQRTEQGDSAMYLCASSPRDRHYTFGSGTRLTVV.

The J gene is TRBJ1-6, the V gene TRBV7-9; 11 nucleotides match TRBD1. With 0 bases clipped from V and 13 bases from J, the junction kept 8 bases outside the gene matches. The CDR3 totals 16 residues. The germline V gene encodes CDR1 SEHNR and CDR2 FQNEAQ (reference sequence). CDR3 nucleotide sequence: TGTGCCAGCAGCTTAGCGGTTGGGACAGGGGGTCTTCCCCTCCACTTT. Amino acid sequence: CASSLAVGTGGLPLHF.

The chain carries TRBV2 and TRBJ1-1; no firm D call. V was cut by 3 bases and J by 5 bases, with 10 bases left in between. This CDR3 comprises 13 residues. In germline, CDR1 is SNHLY, CDR2 FYNNEI. The CDR3 sequence is CASSDAGGTEAFF. CDR3 nucleotide sequence: TGTGCCAGCAGTGATGCCGGAGGTACTGAAGCTTTCTTT.

This clone was seen many times. The CDR3 DNA sequence: TGTGCCAGCAGCCCTTTTGCAGGGGGCACACCCCTCCACTTT. As protein: CASSPFAGGTPLHF. The chain is built from TRBV14 and TRBJ1-6; 8 bases agree with TRBD1. CDR1 and CDR2 (germline): SGHDN, FVKESK. With V trimmed by 4 bases and J by 11 bases, 7 bases remained unmatched. This CDR3 comprises 14 residues.

This sequence joins TRBV9 and TRBJ2-6, with 9 positions matching TRBD1. In germline, CDR1 is SGDLS, CDR2 YYNGEE. J gave up 3 bases and V 1 base, and 8 bases lay outside the gene matches. This CDR3 is 18 amino acids long. As DNA, the CDR3 is TGTGCCAGCAGCGTAAGTGGGGGACAGGGTGGTGGGGCCAACGTCCTGACTTTC. It translates to CASSVSGGQGGGANVLTF.

The rearrangement joins TRBV6-5 to TRBJ1-1, with 9 positions matching TRBD1. Germline V gene lookup returns CDR1 MNHEY and CDR2 SVGAGI. The CDR3 is 15 residues long. Trimming took 11 bases from V and 4 from J; bases not matched to a gene: 14. CDR3 nucleotide sequence: TGTGCCGGGGGGGGACAGGGTTTTTTGGGCACTGAAGCTTTCTTT. It is translated as CAGGGQGFLGTEAFF.

The chain is built from TRBV6-2 or TRBV6-3 and TRBJ2-7; 9 bases agree with TRBD1. V trimming: 3 bases; J trimming: 0 bases; junction bases outside the gene matches: 3. The CDR3 covers 15 residues. Germline CDR1 reads MNHEY; CDR2 reads SVGEGT. The CDR3 DNA is TGTGCCAGCAGTTATGGGACAGGGACCTCCTACGAGCAGTACTTC. Translation gives CASSYGTGTSYEQYF.

V gene TRBV4-1 combines with J gene TRBJ1-2, with 7 nucleotides matching TRBD1. Losses at the gene ends were 1 base for V and 5 bases for J; bases not matched to a gene: 10. The germline V gene has CDR1 MGHRA and CDR2 YSYEKL. The CDR3 is 16 residues long. CDR3 sequence reads: CASSQGGRQGWYGYTF. In DNA form, the CDR3 reads TGCGCCAGCAGCCAAGGGGGACGACAGGGATGGTATGGCTACACCTTC.

In nucleotides, the CDR3 is TGCGCCAGCAGCCCGGCTGGACAGGGGTGGGGCGAGCAGTACTTC. Its protein is CASSPAGQGWGEQYF. This rearrangement joins TRBV5-1 to TRBJ2-7; 9 bases agree with TRBD1. CDR1 SGHRS and CDR2 YFSETQ come from the germline V gene. This CDR3 has 15 residues. Trimming took 4 bases from V and 6 from J; bases not matched to a gene: 11.